The sequence of this T cell receptor beta chain was determined in a study of T-cell memory formation after mild COVID-19. Trimming removed 3 bases from V and 5 bases from J, with 27 bases in between. Germline assignment: CDR1 MGHRA and CDR2 YSYEKL. The CDR3 spans 19 residues. This clonotype was picked up a small number of times. TCRdb re-analysed the 5' RACE reads in MiXCR, keeping a single row per CDR3 protein. The sample holds hundreds of thousands of distinct CDR3 sequences, under 25% seen once. The rearrangement links TRBV4-1 to TRBJ2-3; TRBD2 might be the D (6 bases). The origin of this receptor is an adult woman who had mild COVID-19 (a few samples of this study predate the infection). Cell type and time point are not known. The sequencing input was PBMCs or a T cell subset sorted from them (not recorded which). CDR3 nucleotides: TGCGCCAGCAGCCAGACCCAACTTGGACTCCGGAGGGGTGGAGATACGCAGTATTTT. It encodes CASSQTQLGLRRGGDTQYF.